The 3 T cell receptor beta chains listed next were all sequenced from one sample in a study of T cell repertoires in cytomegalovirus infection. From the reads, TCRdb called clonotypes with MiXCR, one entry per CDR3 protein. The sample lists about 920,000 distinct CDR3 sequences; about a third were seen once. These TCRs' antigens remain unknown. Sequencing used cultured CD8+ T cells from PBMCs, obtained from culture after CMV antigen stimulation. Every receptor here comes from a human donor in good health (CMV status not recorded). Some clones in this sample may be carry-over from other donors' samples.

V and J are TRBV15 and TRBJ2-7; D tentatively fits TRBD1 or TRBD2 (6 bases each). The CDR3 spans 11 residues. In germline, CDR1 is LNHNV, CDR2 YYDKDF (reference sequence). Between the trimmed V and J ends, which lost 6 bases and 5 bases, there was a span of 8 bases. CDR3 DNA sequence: TGTGCCACCAGAGGGGGGAACGAGCAGTACTTC. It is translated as CATRGGNEQYF.

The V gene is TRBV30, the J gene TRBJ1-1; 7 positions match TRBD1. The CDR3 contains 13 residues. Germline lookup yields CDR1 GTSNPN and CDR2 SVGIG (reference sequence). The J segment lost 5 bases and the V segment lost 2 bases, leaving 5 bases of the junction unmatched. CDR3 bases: TGTGCCTGGAGTCCCCCAGGGGGTACTGAAGCTTTCTTT. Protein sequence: CAWSPPGGTEAFF.

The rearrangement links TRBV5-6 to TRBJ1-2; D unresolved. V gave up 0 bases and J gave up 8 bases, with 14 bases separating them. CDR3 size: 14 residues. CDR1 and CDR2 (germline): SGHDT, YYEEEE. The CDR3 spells CASSLGTGPRGYTF. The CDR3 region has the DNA TGTGCCAGCAGCTTGGGGACCGGACCTAGGGGCTACACCTTC.